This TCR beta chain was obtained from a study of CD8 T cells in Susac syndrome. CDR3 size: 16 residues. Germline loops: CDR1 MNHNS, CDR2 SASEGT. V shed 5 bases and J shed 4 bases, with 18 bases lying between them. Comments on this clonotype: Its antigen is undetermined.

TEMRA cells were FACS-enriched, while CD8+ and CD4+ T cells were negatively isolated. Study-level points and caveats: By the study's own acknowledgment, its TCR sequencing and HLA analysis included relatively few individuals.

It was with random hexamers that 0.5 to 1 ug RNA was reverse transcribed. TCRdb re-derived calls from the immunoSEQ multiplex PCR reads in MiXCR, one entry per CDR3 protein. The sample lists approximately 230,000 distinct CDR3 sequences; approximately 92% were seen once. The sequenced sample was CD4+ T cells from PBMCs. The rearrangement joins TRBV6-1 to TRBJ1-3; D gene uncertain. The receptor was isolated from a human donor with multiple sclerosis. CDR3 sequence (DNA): TGTGCCAGCAGTCGATCCCCAGTTTTCACCGGAAACACCATATATTTT. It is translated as CASSRSPVFTGNTIYF.